A single sample gave rise to the 28 T cell receptor beta chains below, sequenced in a study of cytomegalovirus exposure and HLA in healthy donors (dated by TCRdb to about 2017). Library generation was performed with the immunoSEQ multiplex PCR assay. For the multiplex PCR, a mixture combining 60 forward primers for TCR Vbeta segments and 13 reverse primers for TCR Jbeta segments was used. This is the immuneACCESS table as TCRdb keeps it, with only in-frame sequences that have V and J called. A part of the clones is gone; compared with another copy, unresolved V genes explain less than half, and the rest is unexplained. The sample data list some 150,000 clones, and about 64% of these were observed just once. 2.4% of the sample rests with the top ten. The source material was PBMCs. The receptors were sampled from a woman in her forties in good health and CMV-seronegative.

V gene TRBV4-1 combines with J gene TRBJ1-2; no firm D call. V lost 1 base and J 5 bases, leaving 14 bases between the germline ends. Germline CDR1 reads MGHRA; CDR2 reads YSYEKL. The CDR3 runs to 15 residues. The CDR3, as DNA: TGCGCCAGCAGCCAAGTTCCGGGAGGTGATTATGGCTACACCTTC. It translates to CASSQVPGGDYGYTF.

This chain joins TRBV4-3 and TRBJ1-4; 8 nucleotides agree with TRBD1. The CDR3 spans 14 residues. Germline CDR1 reads LGHNA; CDR2 reads YSLEER. V gave up 4 bases and J gave up 5 bases; unmatched junction bases: 3. The CDR3 sequence: CASSLGTGNEKLFF. CDR3 nucleotides: TGCGCCAGCAGCCTCGGGACAGGCAATGAAAAACTGTTTTTT.

The rearrangement links TRBV28 to TRBJ2-7, with a possible D match to TRBD1 (7 bases). The germline V and J ends were trimmed by 4 bases and 1 base, with 14 bases remaining between them. The CDR3 has 15 amino acids. Per germline, CDR1 MDHEN and CDR2 SYDVKM. Here the CDR3 reads CASSWGDRLSYEQYF. For the CDR3, the DNA is TGTGCCAGCAGTTGGGGGGACAGACTTTCCTACGAGCAGTACTTC.

This clone came up once. The chain recombines TRBV2 with TRBJ1-2, with D tentatively TRBD1 (5 bases). Trimming took off 6 bases at V and 4 bases at J, with 12 bases between the two ends. Germline assignment: CDR1 SNHLY and CDR2 FYNNEI. CDR3 length equals 13 residues. CDR3 in amino acids: CASSAKGVYGYTF. The CDR3, as DNA: TGTGCCAGCAGCGCAAAAGGGGTCTATGGCTACACCTTC.

The chain is built from TRBV27 and TRBJ2-1, with a tentative D call TRBD1 (5 bases). V was trimmed by 4 bases and J by 3 bases, leaving 10 bases between them. This CDR3 comprises 14 residues. The V gene's germline CDR1 is MNHEY and CDR2 SMNVEV (reference sequence). The CDR3 protein is CASSSRQNYNEQFF. DNA of the CDR3: TGTGCCAGCAGTTCGAGACAGAACTACAATGAGCAGTTCTTC.

The J gene is TRBJ1-1, the V gene TRBV12-5; 7 nucleotides align to TRBD1. The V and J ends lost 8 bases and 3 bases, in that order; junction bases with no gene match: 6. The CDR3 is 13 residues long. CDR1 is LGHNT, CDR2 FRNRAP, per germline. CDR3 coding DNA: TGTGCTAGTAGGGACAGCCGGGACACTGAAGCTTTCTTT. Translation: CASRDSRDTEAFF.

The rearrangement joins TRBV5-6 to TRBJ1-1; 8 bases are shared with TRBD1. Germline assignment: CDR1 SGHDT and CDR2 YYEEEE. After removal of 4 bases from V and 5 bases from J, the junction contained 10 bases not matched to a gene. This CDR3 is 15 amino acids long. The CDR3 DNA reads TGTGCCAGCAGCGGCAGGGGGCACTGGGATACTGAAGCTTTCTTT. This gives the protein CASSGRGHWDTEAFF.

The chain is built from TRBV20-1 and TRBJ2-7; D unclear. Trimming pared 2 bases from V and 2 bases from J, leaving 4 bases between. This CDR3 is built from 11 residues. Germline V gene data show CDR1 as DFQATT and CDR2 as SNEGSKA (reference sequence). The CDR3 DNA reads as TGCAGTGCTAGAATTACCTACGAGCAGTACTTC. Residues: CSARITYEQYF.

This sequence joins TRBV4-2 and TRBJ1-2, with D hard to call. Germline V gene lookup returns CDR1 LGHNA and CDR2 YNFKEQ. The CDR3 runs 15 residues. Deletions cut 1 base from V and 8 bases from J, with 17 bases between. This CDR3 reads CASSQVGEGMAGYTF. The CDR3, as DNA: TGTGCCAGCAGCCAAGTCGGGGAGGGCATGGCGGGCTACACCTTC.

The gene calls are TRBV6-6 and TRBJ2-7, with TRBD2 matching 8 bases. The junction had 5 bases not matched to a gene; V was cut back by 7 bases and J by 3 bases. Germline-derived CDR1 and CDR2 are MNHNY and SVGAGI (reference sequence). There are 13 residues in the CDR3. This CDR3 reads CASNYGRGYEQYF. In DNA, the CDR3 is TGTGCCAGCAACTACGGGAGGGGCTACGAGCAGTACTTC.

The chain has TRBV25-1 and TRBJ2-3; D is ambiguous. The CDR3 has 14 amino acids. Trimming cost V 3 bases and J 2 bases, with 9 bases left between them. Looked up from germline, CDR1 is MGHDK and CDR2 is SYGVNS. CDR3 sequence (DNA): TGTGCCAGCAGTGACTCCTCGTTCACAGATACGCAGTATTTT. Protein sequence: CASSDSSFTDTQYF.

This clone has a handful of counts. V is TRBV19 and J is TRBJ1-2, with D perhaps TRBD1 (6 bases). Germline V CDR1 and CDR2: LNHDA, SQIVND (reference sequence). V lost 5 bases to trimming and J lost 8 bases, with 24 bases between them. The CDR3 extends over 16 amino acids. The DNA for the CDR3 is TGTGCCAGTAGTCCGGGCCCTCCCGAGGGGGTTGGAGGCTACACCTTC. Translated, it gives CASSPGPPEGVGGYTF.

The chain employs TRBV7-2 and TRBJ1-2, with D perhaps TRBD1 (6 bases). This CDR3 contains 13 residues. CDR1 is SGHTA, CDR2 FQGNSA, per germline. V gave up 5 bases and J gave up 8 bases, with 15 bases separating them. CDR3 sequence reads: CASSPLIQGGYTF. In nucleotides, the CDR3 is TGTGCCAGCAGCCCTTTAATACAGGGAGGCTACACCTTC. Using reference TRBV7-2 and TRBJ1-2 for the parts outside the CDR3, the full variable domain is GAGVSQSPSNKVTEKGKDVELRCDPISGHTALYWYRQSLGQGLEFLIYFQGNSAPDKSGLPSDRFSAERTGGSVSTLTIQRTQQEDSAVYLCASSPLIQGGYTFGSGTRLTVV.

The V call is TRBV2, the J call TRBJ1-2; possible D gene TRBD1, 6 bases. CDR1 SNHLY and CDR2 FYNNEI come from the germline V gene. This CDR3 is 14 amino acids long. Trimming took off 6 bases at V and 8 bases at J, with 19 bases between the two ends. In nucleotides, the CDR3 is TGTGCCAGCAGGTCTCCCCGGGGGGCAGGAGGCTACACCTTC. It yields the protein CASRSPRGAGGYTF.

This clone was seen more than once but under ten times. The CDR3 bases are TGTGCCAGCTCACTTGAGACTAGCACAGATACGCAGTATTTT. This sequence encodes CASSLETSTDTQYF. This chain joins TRBV18 and TRBJ2-3; D remains ambiguous. CDR1 and CDR2 (germline): KGHSH, LQKENI. This CDR3 contains 14 residues. V lost 4 bases and J 0 bases, leaving 8 bases between the germline ends.

The chain recombines TRBV19 with TRBJ1-5, with unresolved D. The germline V gene encodes CDR1 LNHDA and CDR2 SQIVND (reference sequence). The CDR3 covers 15 residues. Trimming took 10 bases from V and 5 from J, leaving 21 bases between them. In DNA, the CDR3 is TGTGCCACCTTTGACCGGGGAAGAGGCGATCAGCCCCAGCATTTT. Translated: CATFDRGRGDQPQHF. The variable domain in full, completed from reference TRBV19 and TRBJ1-5, reads DGGITQSPKYLFRKEGQNVTLSCEQNLNHDAMYWYRQDPGQGLRLIYYSQIVNDFQKGDIAEGYSVSREKKESFPLTVTSAQKNPTAFYLCATFDRGRGDQPQHFGDGTRLSIL.

CDR3 in DNA: TGTGCCAGCAGCTTAGCGGGGGGGCGGGAGACTGAAGCTTTCTTT. This codes for CASSLAGGRETEAFF. The gene calls are TRBV7-9 and TRBJ1-1, with D maybe TRBD1 (6 bases). Trimming cost V 0 bases and J 5 bases, with 13 bases left between them. Germline CDR1 is SEHNR and CDR2 is FQNEAQ (reference sequence). This CDR3 is 15 amino acids long.

V gene TRBV5-1 combines with J gene TRBJ2-7, with D possibly TRBD2 on 6 matching bases. V lost 0 bases to trimming and J lost 3 bases, with 16 bases between them. CDR1 is SGHRS and CDR2 is YFSETQ in the germline V gene. This CDR3 region has 16 residues. The CDR3 DNA is TGCGCCAGCAGCTTGGGGGGGACGGCGGGACTCTACGAGCAGTACTTC. Translated, it gives CASSLGGTAGLYEQYF.

This clone was found a few times. This sequence joins TRBV6-6 and TRBJ2-6; possible D gene TRBD2, 7 bases. CDR1 and CDR2 from the germline V gene are MNHNY and SVGAGI (reference sequence). With 5 bases removed from V and 2 bases from J, the gap between germline ends came to 10 bases. The CDR3 covers 15 residues. The CDR3 nucleotides read TGTGCCAGCAGTCACGGGGGGCCTGGGGCCAACGTCCTGACTTTC. Residues: CASSHGGPGANVLTF.

This clone came up many times. This chain joins TRBV7-2 and TRBJ2-1, with 7 bases fitting TRBD2. CDR3 length: 14 residues. CDR1 and CDR2 (germline): SGHTA, FQGNSA. The trim removed 2 bases at V and 6 bases at J, leaving 4 bases unmatched. The CDR3 DNA sequence: TGTGCCAGCAGCTTACTAGCGGCCTCCAATGAGCAGTTCTTC. It specifies CASSLLAASNEQFF.

The V and J genes are TRBV19 and TRBJ1-5, with D unresolved. Trimming took off 5 bases at V and 4 bases at J, with 12 bases between the two ends. This CDR3 spans 14 amino acids. Germline V gene sequence: CDR1 LNHDA, CDR2 SQIVND (reference sequence). The CDR3 DNA reads as TGTGCCAGTAGTTCCGTTTTCAGTAATCAGCCCCAGCATTTT. It codes for CASSSVFSNQPQHF.

This chain joins TRBV19 and TRBJ1-1; D is perhaps TRBD1 (5 bases). Germline CDR1 is LNHDA and CDR2 is SQIVND (reference sequence). The CDR3 is 17 amino acids. V lost 7 bases and J lost 1, with 22 bases in between. CDR3 loop: CASTDLGGTGGNTEAFF. The CDR3 bases are TGTGCCAGTACCGATTTGGGGGGGACGGGAGGGAACACTGAAGCTTTCTTT.

CDR3 DNA sequence: TGTGCCAGCAGCGTGGGTTGGGGAGCTAATGAAAAACTGTTTTTT. Amino acids: CASSVGWGANEKLFF. This rearrangement joins TRBV9 to TRBJ1-4; D call uncertain. Germline V gene sequence: CDR1 SGDLS, CDR2 YYNGEE. Trimming left V 2 bases short and J 3 bases short, with 11 bases between. The CDR3 is 15 residues long.

A few counts support this clone. The V call is TRBV4-3, the J call TRBJ1-5; D is possibly TRBD1 (5 bases). V lost 2 bases to trimming and J lost 5 bases, with 19 bases between them. There are 17 residues in the CDR3. CDR1 is LGHNA, CDR2 YSLEER, per germline. DNA of the CDR3: TGCGCCAGCAGCCAATCCTGGGGGGGGAGTGCATATCAGCCCCAGCATTTT. This codes for CASSQSWGGSAYQPQHF.

This chain links TRBV18 with TRBJ1-3; TRBD1 aligns across 8 bases. CDR3 length: 19 residues. V dropped 1 base and J dropped 0; count of bases not matched to a gene: 11. CDR1 is KGHSH and CDR2 is LQKENI in the germline V gene. The CDR3 nucleotides read TGTGCCAGCTCACCACGGATTCCGGGACAGGAAAACTCTGGAAACACCATATATTTT. This translates into CASSPRIPGQENSGNTIYF.

This clone was counted only a few times. The chain has TRBV5-4 and TRBJ1-1, with TRBD1 matching over 11 bases. CDR3 length: 13 residues. The germline CDR1 and CDR2 sequences are SGHNT and YYREEE (reference sequence). V lost 4 bases to trimming and J lost 8 bases; unmatched junction nucleotides: 4. CDR3 sequence: CASSRTGGEEAFF. CDR3 DNA: TGTGCCAGCAGCCGGACAGGGGGCGAGGAAGCTTTCTTT.

The chain links TRBV29-1 to TRBJ2-1; possible D gene TRBD1, 6 bases. This CDR3 is 15 amino acids long. CDR1 SQVTM and CDR2 ANQGSEA come from the germline V gene. V gave up 2 bases and J gave up 2 bases, with 13 bases separating them. The CDR3 DNA follows: TGCAGCGTTGAAAGCAGGGGTTCGCCCTACAATGAGCAGTTCTTC. Translation: CSVESRGSPYNEQFF.

This chain connects TRBV28 to TRBJ2-7, with a possible D match to TRBD1 (5 bases). This CDR3 spans 12 amino acids. Trimming took 4 bases from V and 9 from J, leaving 13 bases between them. The germline V gene encodes CDR1 MDHEN and CDR2 SYDVKM. In DNA form, the CDR3 reads TGTGCCAGCAGTTCCCAGCAGGGTAGGCAGTACTTC. Amino acids: CASSSQQGRQYF.